A single T cell receptor beta chain is shown here with its context. What it recognizes is unknown. CDR1 MNHEY and CDR2 SMNVEV come from the germline V gene (reference sequence). The V segment lost 4 bases and the J segment 0 bases; nucleotides outside the gene matches: 14. This CDR3 has 21 amino acids. The sample is drawn from a study of PD-1 blockade in classical Hodgkin lymphoma. At the level of the study: Patients were infused with nivolumab 3 mg/kg every 2 weeks. Whole-study results and caveats: TCR diversity rose significantly by C4D1 in CD4+ but not CD8+ cells.

The data were produced by immunoSEQ multiplex PCR, yet TCRdb's version contains in-frame clones alone and is incomplete. Among under 100,000 clones, over 90% were seen once, and the ten largest hold roughly 3%. Each patient's relapse followed autologous stem cell transplantation, and brentuximab vedotin exposure varied. This material consisted of peripheral blood mononuclear cells (PBMCs), taken before the second cycle of nivolumab. The source is a human donor with classical Hodgkin lymphoma. This chain joins TRBV27 and TRBJ2-3; 15 bases align to TRBD2. The CDR3 coding sequence is TGTGCCAGCAGTTCTCCGGGCGGGACTAGCGGGAGGAGGGGTAGCACAGATACGCAGTATTTT. Protein: CASSSPGGTSGRRGSTDTQYF.